This T cell receptor beta chain was profiled in a study of shared clonotypes between healthy human individuals. Whole-study results and caveats: Approximately 4.5% was the fraction of naive CD4 clonotypes found shared across a few donors.

Genomic DNA (from each subset) was split evenly across several immunoSEQ plates. Generated by immunoSEQ multiplex PCR, the TCRdb table keeps only in-frame clones and is missing some. The sample has around 300,000 clones, around 90% seen once; the top ten hold 16%. There are a few counts of this clone. Antigen specificity is unknown. Both CD45RO+ cells and CCR7-negative CD45RA+ TemRA cells were combined to make up CD8 memory. Trimming cost V 4 bases and J 6 bases; bases outside gene matches: 4. The germline CDR1 and CDR2 sequences are MNHEY and SVGAGI. The CDR3 loop spans 13 amino acids. The sample comprised memory CD8+ T cells sorted from blood. Noted subset: CD45RO+ cells pooled with CCR7-negative TemRA cells. This receptor was taken from a man between 18 and 29 years old in good health. This chain uses TRBV6-5 with TRBJ2-7, with 9 bases that match TRBD1. CDR3 region: CASSWDRVGEQYF. The DNA for the CDR3 is TGTGCCAGCAGTTGGGACAGGGTTGGCGAGCAGTACTTC.